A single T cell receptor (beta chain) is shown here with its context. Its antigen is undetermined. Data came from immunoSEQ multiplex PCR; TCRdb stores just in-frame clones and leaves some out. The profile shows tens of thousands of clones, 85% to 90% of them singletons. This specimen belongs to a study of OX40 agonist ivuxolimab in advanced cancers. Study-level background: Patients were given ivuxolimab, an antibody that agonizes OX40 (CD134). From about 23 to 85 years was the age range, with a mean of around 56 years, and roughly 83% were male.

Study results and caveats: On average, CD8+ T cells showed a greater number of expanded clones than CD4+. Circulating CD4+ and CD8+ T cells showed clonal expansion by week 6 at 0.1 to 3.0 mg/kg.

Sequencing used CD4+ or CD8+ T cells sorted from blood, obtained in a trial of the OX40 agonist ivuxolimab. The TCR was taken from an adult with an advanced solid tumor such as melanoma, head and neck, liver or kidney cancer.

The CDR3 sequence is CASSLGLDTEAFF. The CDR3 DNA reads TGTGCCAGCAGTCTCGGACTGGACACTGAAGCTTTCTTT. The chain recombines TRBV27 with TRBJ1-1; D call uncertain. Germline CDR1 MNHEY, CDR2 SMNVEV (reference sequence). The V end lost 5 bases, the J end lost 3 bases, and 10 bases lay between the germline ends. This CDR3 has 13 residues.